The 9 T cell receptor beta chains in this list originate from one sample, sequenced in a study of T cells in Graves' hyperthyroidism and ophthalmopathy. Researchers amplified the TCR beta CDR3 regions from RNA transcripts. TCR CDR3 underwent first-round RT-PCR with the HTBI primer set. TCRdb reanalysed the multiplex PCR reads using MiXCR and keeps one entry per CDR3 protein. Among about 600,000 distinct CDR3 sequences listed, 16% were seen once. The sequencing input was blood. All receptors come from a woman between 35 and 50 years old with Graves' ophthalmopathy.

This clonotype showed up just a few times. The chain recombines TRBV3-1 with TRBJ1-1; D perhaps matches TRBD1 (5 bases). Germline CDR1 and CDR2: LGHDT and YNNKEL (reference sequence). The V gene lost 2 bases and the J gene lost 6 bases, with 16 bases spanning the gap. This CDR3 comprises 15 residues. The CDR3 coding sequence is TGTGCCAGCAGCCAATTGTTCGGGGGTGGAGCTGAAGCTTTCTTT. Encoded protein: CASSQLFGGGAEAFF.

This chain links TRBV5-5 with TRBJ1-1; unclear D gene. This CDR3 has 14 amino acids. Per the germline V gene, CDR1 is SGHKS and CDR2 is YYEKEE (reference sequence). The V gene lost 2 bases and the J gene lost 1 base, with 9 bases spanning the gap. CDR3 nucleotides: TGTGCCAGCAGCTTTTTATCTCAGAACACTGAAGCTTTCTTT. Amino acids: CASSFLSQNTEAFF.

This clonotype was counted at least ten times. The chain carries TRBV5-1 and TRBJ2-7; the D is unclear. Germline lookup yields CDR1 SGHRS and CDR2 YFSETQ. CDR3 size: 13 residues. Trimming left V 2 bases short and J 5 bases short, with 11 bases between. Written as DNA, the CDR3 is TGCGCCAGCAGCTTTGACGTGAGCCACGAGCAGTACTTC. Its translation: CASSFDVSHEQYF.

The chain uses TRBV20-1 and TRBJ1-1; D remains unclear. V shed 5 bases and J shed 0 bases, with 10 bases lying between them. The CDR3 extends over 13 amino acids. CDR1 is DFQATT, CDR2 SNEGSKA, per germline (reference sequence). This CDR3 is CSAARDLNTEAFF. CDR3 bases: TGCAGTGCTGCCCGAGACTTGAACACTGAAGCTTTCTTT.

The CDR3 sequence is CASSQTGTIQETQYF. The DNA for the CDR3 is TGTGCCAGCAGCCAGACCGGGACTATACAAGAGACCCAGTACTTC. The chain has TRBV6-2 or TRBV6-3 and TRBJ2-5, with TRBD2 identical over 7 bases. The CDR3 spans 15 residues. Germline V gene sequence: CDR1 MNHEY, CDR2 SVGEGT. J gave up 2 bases and V 6 bases, and 9 bases lay outside the gene matches.

The chain employs TRBV20-1 and TRBJ2-3; 13 bases agree with TRBD2. V trimming: 4 bases; J trimming: 4 bases; junction bases outside the gene matches: 8. Germline V CDR1 and CDR2: DFQATT, SNEGSKA (reference sequence). This CDR3 has 16 amino acids. CDR3 bases: TGCAGTGCTACACTACTAGCGGGGGGGCAGGCAGATACGCAGTATTTT. It specifies CSATLLAGGQADTQYF.

This clonotype appeared a single time. A much larger clone differs from this one at a single base, so this may be a read error. The rearrangement joins TRBV12-3 or TRBV12-4 to TRBJ2-7, with D possibly TRBD2 on 5 matching bases. This CDR3 region has 15 residues. CDR3: CTSSPINSDRGEQYF. DNA for the CDR3: TGTACCAGCTCACCAATCAACAGCGACCGAGGGGAGCAGTACTTC.

This clonotype has a count of ten or more. The chain couples TRBV19 to TRBJ1-1; no firm D call. Trimming left V 7 bases short and J 5 bases short, with 14 bases between. In germline, CDR1 is LNHDA, CDR2 SQIVND (reference sequence). CDR3 size: 13 residues. In DNA, the CDR3 is TGTGCCAGTACCCAACGGAGTAATACTGAAGCTTTCTTT. It yields the protein CASTQRSNTEAFF.

This clonotype was picked up many times. The rearrangement uses TRBV12-3 or TRBV12-4 and TRBJ2-3, with 9 bases identical to TRBD1. V was clipped by 6 bases and J by 4 bases; unmatched bases: 11. The CDR3 length is 16 residues. The CDR3 nucleotides are TGTGCCAGCAGGTTTGCACAGGGGGCGAGGGCAGATACGCAGTATTTT. This encodes CASRFAQGARADTQYF.